The 28 T cell receptor beta chains in this list originate from one sample, sequenced in a study of T cells in localized non-small cell lung cancer (dated by TCRdb to 2018 to 2021). Library prep was done by the immunoSEQ multiplex PCR assay. TCRdb holds this immuneACCESS table with in-frame rearrangements only. Some clones are missing; in checked studies, unresolved V genes explain under half, and the rest has no known cause. The sample contains approximately 40,000 clones, around 87% of them found a single time. The ten largest clones represent roughly 3.6% of the sample. The material sequenced was peripheral blood, taken before any cancer treatment. These receptors were taken from a man aged 18-55 years with stage I lung adenocarcinoma.

V and J are TRBV5-4 and TRBJ2-5; perhaps TRBD1 as D (6 bases). The J call may be faulty, since TRBJ2-7 better matches the DNA end. The CDR3 covers 15 residues. Germline V gene data show CDR1 as SGHNT and CDR2 as YYREEE (reference sequence). This chain's CDR3 is CASSLGRTEPYEQYF. DNA of the CDR3: TGTGCCAGCAGCTTGGGGCGGACAGAGCCCTACGAGCAGTACTTC.

This chain uses TRBV5-1 with TRBJ1-2, with D perhaps matching TRBD1 (6 bases). Trimming left V 5 bases short and J 6 bases short, with 17 bases between. The CDR3 covers 14 residues. CDR1 is SGHRS and CDR2 is YFSETQ in the germline V gene. The CDR3 region is CASRKKSGHHGYTF. The CDR3 DNA reads as TGCGCCAGCAGGAAAAAATCGGGACATCATGGCTACACCTTC.

V is TRBV30 and J is TRBJ2-1, with D tentatively TRBD2 (6 bases). Germline assignment: CDR1 GTSNPN and CDR2 SVGIG (reference sequence). This CDR3 has 11 residues. The V gene lost 1 base and the J gene lost 10 bases, with 8 bases spanning the gap. The CDR3 coding sequence is TGTGCCTGGAGTGGTAGCGGAGAGCAGTTCTTC. This encodes CAWSGSGEQFF.

The chain joins TRBV5-1 to TRBJ2-5; 7 bases fit TRBD1. V shed 0 bases, J shed 4 bases, and the junction held 3 bases outside the gene matches. CDR1 and CDR2 from the germline V gene are SGHRS and YFSETQ. The CDR3 length is 14 residues. DNA for the CDR3: TGCGCCAGCAGCTTGGGACAGGGTCGAGAGACCCAGTACTTC. The encoded protein is CASSLGQGRETQYF. Full variable domain (missing parts from reference TRBV5-1 and TRBJ2-5): KAGVTQTPRYLIKTRGQQVTLSCSPISGHRSVSWYQQTPGQGLQFLFEYFSETQRNKGNFPGRFSGRQFSNSRSEMNVSTLELGDSALYLCASSLGQGRETQYFGPGTRLLVL.

The CDR3: CASSPPTDGDSEAFF. CDR3 bases: TGTGCCAGCAGCCCCCCGACAGATGGAGACTCTGAAGCTTTCTTT. The rearrangement links TRBV7-2 to TRBJ1-1; maybe TRBD1 (5 bases). V was clipped by 5 bases and J by 6 bases, with 19 bases between them. CDR3 length: 15 amino acids. Germline CDR1 SGHTA, CDR2 FQGNSA.

This chain's CDR3 is CASSLYRGSGELFF. CDR3 DNA sequence: TGTGCCAGCAGCCTGTACAGGGGGTCCGGGGAGCTGTTTTTT. The V call is TRBV7-3, the J call TRBJ2-2, with 8 bases matching TRBD1. V was pared by 5 bases and J by 6 bases, with 5 bases of the junction left unmatched. The CDR3 consists of 14 residues. Germline CDR1 is SGHTA and CDR2 is FQGTGA.

The rearrangement links TRBV7-8 to TRBJ2-7; maybe TRBD2 (5 bases). This CDR3 is 15 amino acids long. CDR1 and CDR2 (germline): SGHVS, FQNEAQ. The V and J ends lost 1 base and 3 bases respectively, with 13 bases between them. CDR3 DNA: TGTGCCAGCAGCTTAGAAACGGGGATAGGCTACGAGCAGTACTTC. It codes for CASSLETGIGYEQYF.

This chain uses TRBV7-6 with TRBJ2-3; D is possibly TRBD2 (6 bases). The length of the CDR3 is 19 residues. V was clipped by 2 bases and J by 6 bases, with 27 bases between them. Per germline, CDR1 SGHVS and CDR2 FNYEAQ. Here the CDR3 reads CASSLRVRPVRDFMDTQYF. The CDR3 nucleotides read TGTGCCAGCAGCTTAAGAGTACGGCCGGTACGGGACTTCATGGATACGCAGTATTTT.

The V call is TRBV30, the J call TRBJ2-1; possibly TRBD1 or TRBD2 for D (5 bases each). There are 14 residues in the CDR3. V lost 0 bases and J lost 12, with 18 bases in between. CDR1 and CDR2 (germline): GTSNPN, SVGIG (reference sequence). The CDR3 DNA reads as TGTGCCTGGAGTGTATTCAGCAACCAGGGACGGCAGTTCTTC. This gives the protein CAWSVFSNQGRQFF.

The chain is built from TRBV5-6 and TRBJ2-3, with a possible D match to TRBD1 (5 bases). Trimming shortened V by 4 bases and J by 0 bases, and 9 bases separated the two germline ends. CDR1 is SGHDT and CDR2 is YYEEEE in the germline V gene. CDR3 length: 14 amino acids. The CDR3 nucleotides are TGTGCCAGCAGCGACAGAACTAGCACAGATACGCAGTATTTT. This translates into CASSDRTSTDTQYF.

V gene TRBV11-2 combines with J gene TRBJ2-1, with TRBD2 identical over 8 bases. This CDR3 is built from 14 residues. The germline V gene encodes CDR1 SGHAT and CDR2 FQNNGV. V trimming: 3 bases; J trimming: 4 bases; junction bases outside the gene matches: 2. The CDR3 sequence is CASSFRGGYNEQFF. CDR3 sequence (DNA): TGTGCCAGCAGCTTTCGGGGGGGTTACAATGAGCAGTTCTTC.

The rearrangement joins TRBV27 to TRBJ1-1; 8 bases agree with TRBD1. V shed 6 bases, J shed 1 base, and the junction held 10 bases outside the gene matches. CDR3 length equals 16 residues. Germline CDR1 is MNHEY and CDR2 is SMNVEV (reference sequence). The CDR3 nucleotides read TGTGCCAGCAGAAGGAACGTCGGGACAGGGAACACTGAAGCTTTCTTT. Translated: CASRRNVGTGNTEAFF.

This clone has only a few counts. CDR3 nucleotide sequence: TGTGCCTGGAGCAGAGACAGTTCTGCCGGCAATCAGCCCCAGCATTTT. Its translation is CAWSRDSSAGNQPQHF. The chain couples TRBV30 to TRBJ1-5; perhaps TRBD1 as D (5 bases). V was cut by 3 bases and J by 2 bases, with 17 bases left in between. From germline, CDR1 is GTSNPN and CDR2 SVGIG (reference sequence). This CDR3 contains 16 residues.

In regard to this clone: Relative to the germline gene, one junction end is altered; a read error may explain this. The J gene is TRBJ1-2, the V gene TRBV4-1, with 9 bases aligning to TRBD1. Germline V gene data show CDR1 as MGHRA and CDR2 as YSYEKL. The CDR3 spans 13 residues. The CDR3 DNA reads TGCGCCAGCAGCCAAGCGGGACAGGGTTTACTAGCCTTC. Residues: CASSQAGQGLLAF.

The chain combines TRBV5-1 with TRBJ2-3, with D possibly called TRBD1 or TRBD2 (5 bases each). Trimming cost V 4 bases and J 0 bases, with 6 bases left between them. The CDR3 runs to 13 residues. Per germline, CDR1 SGHRS and CDR2 YFSETQ. The CDR3 protein is CASSRDSTDTQYF. DNA of the CDR3: TGCGCCAGCAGCCGGGACAGCACAGATACGCAGTATTTT.

The chain carries TRBV28 and TRBJ1-6, with a weak D call TRBD1 (6 bases). Germline CDR1 is MDHEN and CDR2 is SYDVKM. The CDR3 length is 14 residues. V dropped 7 bases and J dropped 5 bases, with 12 bases sitting between them. CDR3 coding DNA: TGTGCCAGCAACGAGGGGGGGGATAATTCACCCCTCCACTTT. This translates into CASNEGGDNSPLHF.

J is TRBJ2-2 and V is TRBV4-1, with 7 nucleotides matching TRBD2. The CDR3 is made up of 18 amino acids. CDR1 MGHRA and CDR2 YSYEKL come from the germline V gene. The ends lost 0 bases at V and 2 bases at J; junction bases unmatched: 9. CDR3 protein: CASSQDEIAGLNTGELFF. Written as DNA, the CDR3 is TGCGCCAGCAGCCAAGACGAAATAGCGGGCCTTAACACCGGGGAGCTGTTTTTT.

J is TRBJ1-6 and V is TRBV14; D is ambiguous. V lost 1 base and J lost 2, with 9 bases in between. The germline V gene has CDR1 SGHDN and CDR2 FVKESK. The CDR3 runs to 16 residues. The CDR3 DNA sequence: TGTGCCAGCAGCCAAGCTCGGGAGCCCTATAATTCACCCCTCCACTTT. It translates to CASSQAREPYNSPLHF.

This chain uses TRBV5-5 with TRBJ1-3; D perhaps matches TRBD1 (6 bases). Germline V CDR1 and CDR2: SGHKS, YYEKEE (reference sequence). Trimming took 4 bases from V and 0 from J, leaving 17 bases between them. The CDR3 extends over 17 amino acids. CDR3 amino acids: CASSPRSDSYSGNTIYF. The CDR3 DNA is TGTGCCAGCAGCCCCCGGTCGGACAGCTACTCTGGAAACACCATATATTTT.

The chain employs TRBV18 and TRBJ2-7; D is unclear. Germline V gene data show CDR1 as KGHSH and CDR2 as LQKENI. This CDR3 contains 18 residues. V dropped 3 bases and J dropped 3 bases, with 24 bases sitting between them. Here the CDR3 DNA reads TGTGCCAGCTCACCGACTGTACAAAATAAGGCCCCTCTCTACGAGCAGTACTTC. It yields the protein CASSPTVQNKAPLYEQYF.

This chain uses TRBV6-1 with TRBJ1-3; no clear D. Trimming stripped 8 bases from V and 5 bases from J, with 10 bases between. The CDR3 has 12 residues. Germline V lookup: CDR1 MNHNS, CDR2 SASEGT. The CDR3 sequence: CASERARNTIYF. The CDR3 nucleotides read TGTGCCAGCGAGCGGGCGAGAAACACCATATATTTT.

The chain employs TRBV7-2 and TRBJ1-4; the D is unclear. V lost 2 bases and J 7 bases, leaving 11 bases between the germline ends. Germline values: CDR1 SGHTA, CDR2 FQGNSA. The CDR3 has 14 amino acids. This chain's CDR3 is CASSLPGQGEKLFF. CDR3 DNA sequence: TGTGCCAGCAGCTTACCGGGCCAAGGTGAAAAACTGTTTTTT.

This clone was seen a single time. The V gene is TRBV6-1, the J gene TRBJ1-2, with D unresolved. Trimming removed 8 bases from V and 4 bases from J, with 20 bases in between. The germline gives CDR1 MNHNS, CDR2 SASEGT. CDR3 length: 15 residues. In DNA, the CDR3 is TGTGCCAGCGACTCCGGGTCTCGCTTTTCCTATGGCTACACCTTC. It codes for CASDSGSRFSYGYTF.

The V gene is TRBV7-8, the J gene TRBJ1-2, with 7 bases matching TRBD1. CDR3 length: 21 amino acids. Trimming at V came to 4 bases and at J to 2 bases, leaving 25 bases not matched to a gene. Germline V gene data show CDR1 as SGHVS and CDR2 as FQNEAQ. This chain's CDR3 is CASSSDPVYRTGLTKNYGYTF. The CDR3 DNA reads as TGTGCCAGCAGCTCAGACCCGGTCTATCGGACAGGCCTAACTAAAAACTATGGCTACACCTTC.

The chain joins TRBV2 to TRBJ2-3; perhaps TRBD2 as D (6 bases). Trimming left V 4 bases short and J 0 bases short, with 14 bases between. Germline assignment: CDR1 SNHLY and CDR2 FYNNEI. The CDR3 runs to 16 residues. The CDR3 DNA is TGTGCCAGCAGTGGACGGGGGACTGCTAGCACAGATACGCAGTATTTT. It encodes CASSGRGTASTDTQYF.

This clone turned up a few times. The rearrangement uses TRBV4-3 and TRBJ2-6; possibly TRBD1 for D (5 bases). CDR1 LGHNA and CDR2 YSLEER come from the germline V gene. The CDR3 covers 19 residues. The V end was cut by 0 bases, the J end by 0 bases, with 15 bases between. The CDR3 DNA sequence: TGCGCCAGCAGCCAAGAGGGTCAGGGAACTTTCTCTGGGGCCAACGTCCTGACTTTC. This codes for CASSQEGQGTFSGANVLTF.

CDR3 DNA sequence: TGTGCCAGCAGCGTCAACTCCGGTGAGCCGCAGTTCTTC. This gives the protein CASSVNSGEPQFF. The V gene is TRBV9, the J gene TRBJ2-1; D ambiguous. V was trimmed by 2 bases and J by 12 bases, leaving 15 bases between them. The CDR3 runs 13 residues. In germline, CDR1 is SGDLS, CDR2 YYNGEE.

The V gene is TRBV27, the J gene TRBJ1-1; D perhaps matches TRBD1 (5 bases). There are 17 residues in the CDR3. Trimming took 5 bases from V and 7 from J, leaving 26 bases between them. In germline, CDR1 is MNHEY, CDR2 SMNVEV (reference sequence). The CDR3 DNA reads TGTGCCAGCAGTCCCGGGGAGGCGGAACTAGTTGGGGGTGAAGCTTTCTTT. Translated: CASSPGEAELVGGEAFF.